This TCR beta chain emerged from a study of cytomegalovirus exposure and HLA in healthy donors. The wider study: An earlier analysis identified 100 million to 130 million unique TCR beta sequences in some 180 million T cells.

The PCR made use of 60 Vbeta and 13 Jbeta primers. Clones were read by immunoSEQ multiplex PCR, and TCRdb kept only the in-frame ones, dropping some. The sample yields under 110,000 clones, roughly 70% seen once. This clone has only one observation. Its specificity is unknown. Other DNA variants within this sample encode the same CDR3. Study-wide results and limits: Sequencing likely generated an artifact that appeared as a cluster of highly shared sequence variants. Researchers reportedly found TCR beta sequences accurately predicted most subjects' HLA-A and HLA-B alleles. When analyzed later, a missense DCLRE1C variant was found to be linked to TCR beta V- and J-gene trimming.

The specimen sequenced was PBMCs. The TCR was taken from a male donor in good health and CMV-seropositive.

CDR3 amino acids: CASSYGRGGHNEQFF. In DNA form, the CDR3 reads TGTGCCAGCAGTTACGGCAGGGGTGGGCACAATGAGCAGTTCTTC. The chain combines TRBV6-5 with TRBJ2-1; the D gene is possibly TRBD1 (6 bases). The CDR3 extends over 15 amino acids. V was trimmed by 2 bases and J by 5 bases, leaving 13 bases between them. Germline loops: CDR1 MNHEY, CDR2 SVGAGI.